The clone carrying this T cell receptor (beta chain) was recorded many times. This specimen comes from a study of CD8+CD57+ T cells in acquired aplastic anemia. The overall study: CD4+ cells from healthy donors averaged around 10 million reads.

The CDR3 loop spans 13 amino acids. Germline V gives CDR1 DFQATT, CDR2 SNEGSKA (reference sequence). Trimming shortened V by 5 bases and J by 0 bases, and 10 bases separated the two germline ends. TCR beta VDJ and CDR3 profiles were obtained from a genomic DNA template. Each CDR3 protein gets one entry after TCRdb re-called the reads with MiXCR. The data contain 150,000 to 200,000 distinct CDR3 sequences, roughly 48% of them seen just once; the ten biggest clones take up around 0.96%. The genes are TRBV20-1 and TRBJ2-5, with D possibly TRBD2 on 6 matching bases. The specimen was sorted CD4+, CD8+, or CD8+CD57+ T cells (not recorded which) from PBMCs. This TCR came from a human donor in good health. CDR3 region: CSAHRDYQETQYF. In DNA, the CDR3 is TGCAGTGCTCACCGGGACTACCAAGAGACCCAGTACTTC.